This T cell receptor (beta chain) was observed in a study of shared clonotypes between healthy human individuals. The assay used deep level. Measured with immunoSEQ multiplex PCR; TCRdb has only the in-frame clones, and not every one. The sample yields a few million clones, less than 95% seen once. Notes on the study in general: Larger richness was generally estimated for naive than memory subsets. A limitation of the genetic and exposure-history diversity represented arose from few donors.

The V gene lost 2 bases and the J gene lost 9 bases, with 17 bases spanning the gap. The CDR3 is made up of 14 amino acids. Germline assignment: CDR1 MNHNS and CDR2 SASEGT. Notes on this clone: What it binds is not known.

What was sequenced was naive CD4+ T cells from PBMCs. Sample subset: CD45RA+ positively selected. The source of this sequence is a man younger than 30 in good health. Some clones in this sample may be carry-over from other donors' samples. The chain carries TRBV6-1 and TRBJ2-7; D gene uncertain. CDR3 DNA: TGTGCCAGCAGTGAATCCCCGACGATTACGAGGCAGTACTTC. It encodes CASSESPTITRQYF.